This T cell receptor beta chain comes out of a study of type 1 and type 2 diabetes patients. PCR was run on genomic DNA. The TCR beta CDR3 region was amplified using 30 forward and 13 reverse primers. MiXCR, applied by TCRdb to the multiplex PCR reads, yields one record per CDR3 protein. The table has fewer than 350,000 distinct CDR3 sequences, around 47% seen once; the top ten hold 12% to 15%. This CDR3 contains 16 residues. Deletions cut 0 bases from V and 0 bases from J, with 9 bases between. Germline CDR1 reads ENHRY; CDR2 reads SYGVKD. The receptor comes from a young man with type 2 diabetes. The rearrangement links TRBV10-3 to TRBJ2-1; a possible D gene is TRBD2 (5 bases). Source material: peripheral blood mononuclear cells (PBMCs). The CDR3 region is CAISESVGSSYNEQFF. The CDR3 region has the DNA TGTGCCATCAGTGAGTCGGTAGGGAGCTCCTACAATGAGCAGTTCTTC.